The following is a T cell receptor beta chain sequence with its context. What antigen it recognizes has not been identified. Base-call qualities are not available, and no considerably larger clone is one nucleotide away. TCRbeta CDR3 regions were amplified from genomic DNA by means of the immunoSEQ Assay, a bias-controlled multiplex PCR. Under the source paper's analysis protocol: Within the assay, amplification of reference gene primers was used to estimate how many nucleated cells each sample contained. To quantify the absolute abundance of each unique TCRbeta CDR3 rearrangement, sequence reads were collapsed and filtered. Productive Simpson clonality was computed per sample as the square root of Simpson's diversity index over productive rearrangements. TCRdb stores this immuneACCESS table with in-frame sequences only. Part of the clones is absent; in the studies checked, under half of the shortfall reflects unresolved V genes, and no reason is known for the rest. The D gene and trimming were derived from the DNA, and the V and J assignments and clone size from that table. Here the sample has some 270,000 clones; approximately 89% occur a single time. The top ten constitute 4% to 5% of the sample.

A second Seattle source provided samples from volunteer blood donors who had recovered from COVID-19. The collaborating institutions used their own protocols to collect whole blood in K2EDTA tubes. Collaborator samples were shipped for TCRbeta analysis as frozen whole blood, isolated PBMCs, or DNA extracted from either sample type. This sample was included in a study of blood T cell repertoires in COVID-19 (dated by TCRdb to 2020 to 2022). At the level of the whole study: Samples from collaborators originated in the United States, Italy and Spain and spanned both the acute and convalescent phases of COVID-19. The prospective study material was composed of cDNA or gDNA derived from T cells, B-cell-depleted T cells, or PBMCs. The dataset comprised deeply sampled blood TCRbeta repertoires from subjects exposed to, actively infected with, or recovered from COVID-19. The repertoires were released in a freely available public database intended as a resource for research on the immune response to SARS-CoV-2. The samples were drawn from two sources: the first 160 participants of the ongoing ImmuneRACE study, and 950 to 1,500 subjects contributed by 6 global collaborators. A de-identified subject ID, COVID-19 status, age in years and sex were almost always included in the sample metadata. HLA class I and class II types, where available, came from metadata supplied by the sample provider rather than from assay-based typing. Broad study findings and their caveats: How much clinical and demographic metadata was included differed by source and by participant, and the metadata was provided uncurated.

This clonotype was sampled from a woman in her 40s who had recovered from COVID-19. Source material: peripheral blood.

The DNA sequence reads TGTGCCAGCAGCCCGAAGCTAGGGACTAGCTCACCCGGGGAGCTGTTTTTT. Its protein is CASSPKLGTSSPGELFF. The chain is made from TRBV5-4 and TRBJ2-2; 9 of the junction bases match TRBD2. The germline V gene (reference sequence) specifies SGHNT as CDR1 and YYREEE as CDR2. For this chain, trimming is 4 bases at the V end and 6 bases at the J end, and the number of junction bases without a gene match is 13. The CDR3 goes from the cysteine to the phenylalanine over 17 residues. CDR3 DNA is the only sequence kept; it has 51 bases, read in frame from the first base.